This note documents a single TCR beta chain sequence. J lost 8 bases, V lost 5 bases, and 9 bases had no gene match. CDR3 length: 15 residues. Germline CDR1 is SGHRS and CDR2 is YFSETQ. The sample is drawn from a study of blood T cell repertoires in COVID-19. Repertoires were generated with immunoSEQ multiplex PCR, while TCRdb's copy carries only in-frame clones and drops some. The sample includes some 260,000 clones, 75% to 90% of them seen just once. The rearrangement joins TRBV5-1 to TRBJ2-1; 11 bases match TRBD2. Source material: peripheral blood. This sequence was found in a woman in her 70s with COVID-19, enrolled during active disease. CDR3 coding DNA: TGCGCCAGCAGGATTAGCGGGAGGGCCATCGATGAGCAGTTCTTC. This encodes CASRISGRAIDEQFF.